Listed here are 19 T cell receptor beta chains from one sample, sequenced in a study of blood T cells in healthy people across ages. With a J-beta primer mix and a sample-barcoded 5' primer, a second PCR ran 7 to 11 cycles. TCRdb passed the 5' RACE reads through MiXCR, listing each CDR3 protein once. This sample carries hundreds of thousands of distinct CDR3 sequences, more than 25% of them seen once, and the ten largest clones take 15% to 20%. Sample: blood. The source of these receptors is a woman of 80 years or more in good health.

This clonotype was detected a few times. The chain joins TRBV19 to TRBJ1-6, with D unresolved. Trimming took 1 base from V and 0 from J, leaving 10 bases between them. Germline values: CDR1 LNHDA, CDR2 SQIVND (reference sequence). CDR3 size: 17 residues. The CDR3, as DNA: TGTGCCAGTAGTATAGTTGTTGGCAGCTCCTATAATTCACCCCTCCACTTT. Protein sequence: CASSIVVGSSYNSPLHF.

The CDR3 sequence is CASSAEVGTQFF. The CDR3 region has the DNA TGTGCCAGCAGCGCCGAGGTCGGTACCCAGTTCTTC. The chain joins TRBV9 to TRBJ2-1; D remains ambiguous. In germline, CDR1 is SGDLS, CDR2 YYNGEE. V was clipped by 3 bases and J by 13 bases, with 14 bases between them. This CDR3 is 12 amino acids long.

The rearrangement joins TRBV30 to TRBJ2-7; 9 bases agree with TRBD1. J gave up 3 bases and V 8 bases, and 8 bases lay outside the gene matches. From germline, CDR1 is GTSNPN and CDR2 SVGIG (reference sequence). CDR3 size: 13 residues. The CDR3 sequence is CARTRQGGYEQYF. CDR3 DNA sequence: TGTGCCAGGACCCGACAGGGGGGCTACGAGCAGTACTTC.

Worth noting for this clonotype: Compared with germline, one end of the junction differs, possibly owing to a read error. This rearrangement joins TRBV20-1 to TRBJ1-6, with D unresolved. CDR1 and CDR2 (germline): DFQATT, SNEGSKA (reference sequence). CDR3 size: 15 residues. CDR3: CSATGRSSNNSPLHF. CDR3 nucleotides: TGCAGTGCTACAGGTCGGAGCTCCAATAATTCACCCCTCCACTTT.

J is TRBJ1-4 and V is TRBV7-9, with 8 nucleotides matching TRBD1. The CDR3 length is 18 residues. Germline V CDR1 and CDR2: SEHNR, FQNEAQ (reference sequence). Unmatched junction bases numbered 11, after V lost 5 bases and J lost 0 bases. The CDR3 protein is CASSSGQGGWPTNEKLFF. For the CDR3, the DNA is TGTGCCAGCAGCAGTGGACAGGGAGGTTGGCCAACTAATGAAAAACTGTTTTTT.

V and J are TRBV20-1 and TRBJ1-6; 7 positions agree with TRBD1. The CDR3 contains 14 residues. The V and J ends lost 0 bases and 6 bases, in that order; junction bases with no gene match: 2. Germline lookup yields CDR1 DFQATT and CDR2 SNEGSKA (reference sequence). The CDR3 sequence: CSAREGQINSPLHF. The CDR3 DNA sequence: TGCAGTGCTAGAGAGGGACAGATTAATTCACCCCTCCACTTT.

In this sample, this clonotype turned up many times. The V and J genes are TRBV7-2 and TRBJ2-5; perhaps TRBD1 as D (5 bases). The CDR3 spans 14 residues. The germline gives CDR1 SGHTA, CDR2 FQGNSA. Trimming took 3 bases from V and 5 from J, leaving 13 bases between them. The CDR3 region is CASSLVGVRETQYF. Here the CDR3 DNA reads TGTGCCAGCAGCTTGGTAGGGGTTCGGGAGACCCAGTACTTC.

In this sample, this clonotype turned up many times. This sequence joins TRBV19 and TRBJ2-1; perhaps TRBD1 as D (6 bases). V lost 0 bases and J 0 bases, leaving 9 bases between the germline ends. The germline V gene has CDR1 LNHDA and CDR2 SQIVND (reference sequence). The CDR3 covers 16 residues. The CDR3 DNA is TGTGCCAGTAGTATAGAGGGGGCAGGCTCCTACAATGAGCAGTTCTTC. Its protein is CASSIEGAGSYNEQFF.

At least ten counts were recorded for this clonotype. This chain uses TRBV6-5 with TRBJ2-3; 7 bases line up with TRBD1. Germline V gene lookup returns CDR1 MNHEY and CDR2 SVGAGI. Unmatched junction bases numbered 4, after V lost 6 bases and J lost 1 base. The CDR3 consists of 14 residues. Here the CDR3 DNA reads TGTGCCAGCAGGTCCGACAGGGGCACAGATACGCAGTATTTT. Protein sequence: CASRSDRGTDTQYF.

The sample holds a few counts of this clonotype. V is TRBV3-1 and J is TRBJ1-1, with D unclear. This CDR3 is built from 14 residues. Trimming pared 5 bases from V and 4 bases from J, leaving 14 bases between. Germline CDR1 is LGHDT and CDR2 is YNNKEL (reference sequence). The CDR3 DNA is TGTGCCAGCAGCTTTGGGAGAGGAGGCACTGAAGCTTTCTTT. Protein: CASSFGRGGTEAFF.

The chain combines TRBV18 with TRBJ1-6; no clear D gene. V was clipped by 5 bases and J by 6 bases, with 8 bases between them. Germline CDR1 is KGHSH and CDR2 is LQKENI. CDR3 length: 13 residues. CDR3 in amino acids: CASSKESNSPLHF. In DNA, the CDR3 is TGTGCCAGCTCAAAGGAGAGTAATTCACCCCTCCACTTT.

Remarks on this clonotype: Being one base from a much bigger clone, this may be a read error. The chain uses TRBV20-1 and TRBJ2-7; D perhaps matches TRBD1 (6 bases). The end of the DNA fits TRBJ2-5 better, so the J call may be wrong. The CDR3 loop spans 12 amino acids. Germline CDR1 and CDR2: DFQATT and SNEGSKA (reference sequence). CDR3 sequence reads: CSARGTEGTQYF. For the CDR3, the DNA is TGCAGTGCTAGAGGGACAGAAGGGACCCAGTACTTC.

This clonotype was observed a handful of times. CDR3 sequence (DNA): TGTGCCAGCAGCCCCAGGGCCCGTTACAATGAGCAGTACTTC. Protein product: CASSPRARYNEQYF. This chain connects TRBV7-9 to TRBJ2-7; TRBD1 might be the D (5 bases). This CDR3 region has 14 residues. V was pared by 5 bases and J by 7 bases, with 18 bases between. Germline V CDR1 and CDR2: SEHNR, FQNEAQ (reference sequence).

The chain carries TRBV4-1 and TRBJ1-6, with D possibly matching TRBD1 (6 bases). V was clipped by 0 bases and J by 7 bases, with 13 bases between them. Germline assignment: CDR1 MGHRA and CDR2 YSYEKL. CDR3 size: 16 residues. CDR3 nucleotide sequence: TGCGCCAGCAGCCAAGAAAACAGGGTTGAGAATTCACCCCTCCACTTT. This sequence encodes CASSQENRVENSPLHF.

This chain connects TRBV6-4 to TRBJ2-1; unclear D gene. The CDR3 has 17 residues. V shed 5 bases and J shed 0 bases, with 17 bases lying between them. Germline V gene sequence: CDR1 MRHNA, CDR2 SNTAGT. The CDR3 protein is CASSNGMAPSSYNEQFF. CDR3 nucleotide sequence: TGTGCCAGCAGTAACGGTATGGCGCCGAGCTCCTACAATGAGCAGTTCTTC.

This clonotype has only a few counts. CDR3 sequence: CASSREPLGELFF. The CDR3 region has the DNA TGTGCCAGCAGTCGTGAACCCCTCGGGGAGCTGTTTTTT. V and J are TRBV12-3 or TRBV12-4 and TRBJ2-2; D not resolved. CDR3 length: 13 residues. With 5 bases removed from V and 7 bases from J, the gap between germline ends came to 11 bases.

This clonotype was seen repeatedly, ten times or more. V usage is TRBV20-1 and J usage is TRBJ2-1, with D perhaps matching TRBD2 (6 bases). The CDR3 runs to 16 residues. V lost 2 bases and J 0 bases, leaving 14 bases between the germline ends. Germline V gives CDR1 DFQATT, CDR2 SNEGSKA (reference sequence). CDR3 protein: CSARSYWGDSYNEQFF. DNA of the CDR3: TGCAGTGCTAGATCGTATTGGGGGGACTCCTACAATGAGCAGTTCTTC.

This clonotype has at least ten counts. CDR3 protein: CASSFSGSKNIQYF. CDR3 DNA sequence: TGTGCCAGCAGTTTCTCAGGGAGCAAAAACATTCAGTACTTC. This chain uses TRBV12-3 or TRBV12-4 with TRBJ2-4; D assignment may be TRBD1 or TRBD2 (5 bases each). Trimming took off 3 bases at V and 3 bases at J, with 9 bases between the two ends. The CDR3 consists of 14 residues.

The CDR3 sequence is CSAGNWDTQQYF. Here the CDR3 DNA reads TGCAGTGCCGGAAACTGGGACACCCAGCAGTACTTC. The chain couples TRBV20-1 to TRBJ2-7, with D tentatively TRBD1 (6 bases). Germline V gives CDR1 DFQATT, CDR2 SNEGSKA (reference sequence). The CDR3 sequence is 12 residues long. Trimming removed 6 bases from V and 8 bases from J, with 17 bases in between.